The 32 T cell receptor beta chains listed next were all sequenced from one sample in a study of regulatory T cells in long-lasting Graves disease. Documented time point: persistent/refractory GD, antithyroid drugs over 5 years with positive TRAb. PBMCs were the source of the RNA used for TCR sequencing. The TCR beta library used iRepertoire HTBI primers with Arm-PCR amplification of CDR3. MiXCR, applied by TCRdb to the multiplex PCR reads, yields one record per CDR3 protein. The table lists 310,000 or so distinct CDR3 sequences, around a fifth of them singletons. Sample: peripheral blood mononuclear cells (PBMCs), taken when the disease was refractory, from a patient treated with antithyroid drugs. These receptors all come from a female donor with Graves disease.

In nucleotides, the CDR3 is TGTGCCAGCAGCCCCCCAGTCCGGTTCGGCAATGAGCAGTTCTTC. Amino acids: CASSPPVRFGNEQFF. The chain is built from TRBV7-9 and TRBJ2-1; D remains ambiguous. CDR1 SEHNR and CDR2 FQNEAQ come from the germline V gene (reference sequence). The CDR3 runs to 15 residues. V dropped 5 bases and J dropped 6 bases, with 17 bases sitting between them.

Comments on this clonotype: This may stem from a read error, because a much larger clone lies one nucleotide away. The CDR3: CASSRASDWGETQYF. The DNA of the CDR3 is TGTGCCAGCAGCCGCGCCTCGGACTGGGGCGAGACCCAGTACTTC. The chain couples TRBV3-1 to TRBJ2-5, with D perhaps TRBD1 or TRBD2 (5 bases each). The CDR3 consists of 15 residues. Trimming pared 4 bases from V and 5 bases from J, leaving 17 bases between. From germline, CDR1 is LGHDT and CDR2 YNNKEL (reference sequence).

This clonotype was recorded a few times. The J gene is TRBJ2-5, the V gene TRBV28; D remains ambiguous. The ends were cut back, 2 bases at V and 1 base at J, with 14 bases in the middle. This CDR3 contains 16 residues. Germline V gene sequence: CDR1 MDHEN, CDR2 SYDVKM. The CDR3 DNA sequence: TGTGCCAGCAGTTTAGCAGTCGCAGGCCTCCAAGAGACCCAGTACTTC. This encodes CASSLAVAGLQETQYF.

As concerns this clonotype: This likely stems from a read error, as it lies one base from a far larger clone. The chain couples TRBV10-3 to TRBJ2-7; tentative D call: TRBD2 (6 bases). Germline CDR1 ENHRY, CDR2 SYGVKD. With 5 bases removed from V and 0 bases from J, the gap between germline ends came to 14 bases. The CDR3 loop spans 15 amino acids. The CDR3 reads CAISLSSGSSYEQYF. The CDR3 DNA reads as TGTGCCATCAGTCTGTCGTCCGGGAGCTCCTACGAGCAGTACTTC.

This clonotype was seen repeatedly, ten times or more. The chain uses TRBV18 and TRBJ1-2; D remains ambiguous. Germline V gene data show CDR1 as KGHSH and CDR2 as LQKENI. Trimming stripped 3 bases from V and 3 bases from J, with 8 bases between. This CDR3 has 13 residues. CDR3 sequence: CASSPNLDYGYTF. CDR3 bases: TGTGCCAGCTCACCTAACCTTGACTATGGCTACACCTTC.

This clonotype has at least ten counts. The CDR3 region has the DNA TGTGCCACCTTAGCGGGTAAAACCTACGAGCAGTACTTC. It encodes CATLAGKTYEQYF. The chain uses TRBV28 and TRBJ2-7; 7 nucleotides line up with TRBD2. From germline, CDR1 is MDHEN and CDR2 SYDVKM. V gave up 10 bases and J gave up 2 bases; unmatched junction bases: 8. The length of the CDR3 is 13 residues.

The sample holds many counts of this clonotype. V gene TRBV24-1 combines with J gene TRBJ1-1; maybe TRBD1 (5 bases). This CDR3 has 12 amino acids. With 7 bases removed from V and 11 bases from J, the gap between germline ends came to 16 bases. CDR1 KGHDR and CDR2 SFDVKD come from the germline V gene. CDR3: CATRTRDDLAFF. Here the CDR3 DNA reads TGTGCCACCAGGACCAGGGACGACTTGGCTTTCTTT.

The table lists this clonotype with a few counts. The junction differs from germline at one of its ends, possibly a read error. The chain combines TRBV6-2 or TRBV6-3 with TRBJ2-5; possible D gene TRBD1, 6 bases. Looked up from germline, CDR1 is MNHEY and CDR2 is SVGEGT. CDR3 length equals 16 residues. CDR3 coding DNA: TGTGTCAGCAGTTACCAGGGGCGTAATGTTCGGGAGACCCAGTACTTC. It is translated as CVSSYQGRNVRETQYF.

This clonotype turned up a few times. This chain's CDR3 is CSVLPQGPNTEAFF. The CDR3 bases are TGCAGCGTGCTGCCTCAGGGACCGAACACTGAAGCTTTCTTT. The V gene is TRBV29-1, the J gene TRBJ1-1; the D gene is possibly TRBD1 (5 bases). Germline V CDR1 and CDR2: SQVTM, ANQGSEA. The CDR3 is 14 residues long. Trimming stripped 6 bases from V and 1 base from J, with 15 bases between. Supplemented by reference TRBV29-1 and TRBJ1-1, the full variable domain reads SAVISQKPSRDICQRGTSLTIQCQVDSQVTMMFWYRQQPGQSLTLIATANQGSEATYESGFVIDKFPISRPNLTFSTLTVSNMSPEDSSIYLCSVLPQGPNTEAFFGQGTRLTVV.

This clonotype was counted only a few times. The rearrangement uses TRBV4-2 and TRBJ1-1; no firm D call. Between the trimmed V and J ends, which lost 1 base and 0 bases, there was a span of 9 bases. Germline assignment: CDR1 LGHNA and CDR2 YNFKEQ. The CDR3 is 15 residues long. CDR3 amino acids: CASSQVAQMNTEAFF. CDR3 sequence (DNA): TGTGCCAGCAGCCAAGTAGCACAGATGAACACTGAAGCTTTCTTT.

The genes are TRBV7-2 and TRBJ2-1, with D unclear. Trimming took 2 bases from V and 9 from J, leaving 17 bases between them. The CDR3 runs 15 residues. Per germline, CDR1 SGHTA and CDR2 FQGNSA. CDR3 bases: TGTGCCAGCAGCTTATCGGCTAGAAGTTCCTCTGAGCAGTTCTTC. This sequence encodes CASSLSARSSSEQFF.

The genes are TRBV12-3 or TRBV12-4 and TRBJ2-3; 8 bases line up with TRBD1. V trimming: 0 bases; J trimming: 2 bases; junction bases outside the gene matches: 7. This CDR3 comprises 17 residues. CDR3 DNA: TGTGCCAGCAGTTTAGCCACAACGGGACAGGCCACAGATACGCAGTATTTT. The encoded protein is CASSLATTGQATDTQYF.

This chain connects TRBV15 to TRBJ2-5, with TRBD1 identical over 8 bases. This CDR3 has 17 residues. Per germline, CDR1 LNHNV and CDR2 YYDKDF (reference sequence). V dropped 2 bases and J dropped 2; count of bases not matched to a gene: 10. CDR3 residues: CATSRQTGDLMQETQYF. The DNA of the CDR3 is TGTGCCACCAGCAGACAGACAGGGGATCTTATGCAAGAGACCCAGTACTTC.

V usage is TRBV28 and J usage is TRBJ2-7; 7 nucleotides line up with TRBD1. CDR3 length equals 15 residues. In germline, CDR1 is MDHEN, CDR2 SYDVKM. The J segment lost 3 bases and the V segment lost 1 base, leaving 6 bases of the junction unmatched. For the CDR3, the DNA is TGTGCCAGCAGTTTATCTGGGCAGGGGGACTACGAGCAGTACTTC. Protein sequence: CASSLSGQGDYEQYF.

This clonotype was seen ten or more times. The chain links TRBV6-1 to TRBJ1-1; TRBD1 might be the D (6 bases). CDR1 MNHNS and CDR2 SASEGT come from the germline V gene. V shed 4 bases and J shed 2 bases, with 11 bases lying between them. The length of the CDR3 is 14 residues. CDR3 DNA sequence: TGTGCCAGCAGTGCCTACAGGGCTAACACTGAAGCTTTCTTT. This translates into CASSAYRANTEAFF.

The chain recombines TRBV19 with TRBJ2-2; D ambiguous. Per the germline V gene, CDR1 is LNHDA and CDR2 is SQIVND (reference sequence). The CDR3 runs 13 residues. Trimming shortened V by 3 bases and J by 7 bases, and 9 bases separated the two germline ends. Here the CDR3 DNA reads TGTGCCAGTAGTATTCGTGGTGTCGGGGAGCTGTTTTTT. Translation: CASSIRGVGELFF. The complete variable domain, with remaining parts taken from reference TRBV19 and TRBJ2-2, reads DGGITQSPKYLFRKEGQNVTLSCEQNLNHDAMYWYRQDPGQGLRLIYYSQIVNDFQKGDIAEGYSVSREKKESFPLTVTSAQKNPTAFYLCASSIRGVGELFFGEGSRLTVL.

The table lists this clonotype with a few counts. The chain uses TRBV5-1 and TRBJ2-7; D is possibly TRBD2 (6 bases). V was cut by 1 base and J by 7 bases, with 15 bases left in between. Germline assignment: CDR1 SGHRS and CDR2 YFSETQ. The CDR3 consists of 14 residues. The CDR3 here is CASSLSGLLGEQYF. Here the CDR3 DNA reads TGCGCCAGCAGCTTGTCGGGACTCCTGGGGGAGCAGTACTTC.

The V and J genes are TRBV4-1 and TRBJ1-5; D unresolved. Germline V lookup: CDR1 MGHRA, CDR2 YSYEKL. V shed 0 bases and J shed 3 bases, with 9 bases lying between them. The CDR3 runs 15 residues. CDR3 residues: CASSQEWQANQPQHF. The CDR3 nucleotides read TGCGCCAGCAGCCAAGAGTGGCAGGCCAATCAGCCCCAGCATTTT.

A few counts support this clonotype. The rearrangement joins TRBV6-2 or TRBV6-3 to TRBJ1-4; D not resolved. The germline CDR1 and CDR2 sequences are MNHEY and SVGEGT. Trimming took off 0 bases at V and 7 bases at J, with 15 bases between the two ends. The CDR3 is 16 residues long. Here the CDR3 reads CASSYSYAGRGEKLFF. CDR3 in DNA: TGTGCCAGCAGTTACTCGTACGCCGGCCGGGGTGAAAAACTGTTTTTT.

This clonotype was counted a few times. This chain connects TRBV7-6 to TRBJ1-5; D is ambiguous. This CDR3 comprises 16 residues. CDR1 and CDR2 from the germline V gene are SGHVS and FNYEAQ. V was clipped by 4 bases and J by 0 bases, with 13 bases between them. CDR3 protein: CASSSAGRSSNQPQHF. The CDR3 nucleotides read TGTGCCAGCAGCTCCGCCGGACGGAGTAGCAATCAGCCCCAGCATTTT.

This clonotype has a count of ten or more. The V call is TRBV6-5, the J call TRBJ1-2; no definite D call. Germline assignment: CDR1 MNHEY and CDR2 SVGAGI. Trimming took 0 bases from V and 4 from J, leaving 12 bases between them. CDR3 length equals 15 residues. CDR3 protein: CASSYSRDPPYGYTF. The CDR3 region has the DNA TGTGCCAGCAGTTACTCACGGGATCCCCCCTATGGCTACACCTTC.

V gene TRBV11-2 combines with J gene TRBJ2-2, with a possible D match to TRBD1 (6 bases). V was trimmed by 7 bases and J by 5 bases, leaving 11 bases between them. The CDR3 spans 13 residues. Germline CDR1 is SGHAT and CDR2 is FQNNGV. CDR3 nucleotide sequence: TGTGCCAGCACCAAAAGGGGGACCGGGGAGCTGTTTTTT. It codes for CASTKRGTGELFF.

This clonotype was recorded many times. The gene calls are TRBV12-3 or TRBV12-4 and TRBJ1-2; D perhaps matches TRBD1 (5 bases). Trimming pared 5 bases from V and 6 bases from J, leaving 16 bases between. This CDR3 contains 14 residues. The CDR3 nucleotides read TGTGCCAGCAGTGCACGGCGGGGGGTAGATGGCTACACCTTC. Its protein product is CASSARRGVDGYTF.

The V and J genes are TRBV7-9 and TRBJ1-1; perhaps TRBD1 as D (6 bases). This CDR3 spans 15 amino acids. V was trimmed by 4 bases and J by 4 bases, leaving 16 bases between them. Germline V gene lookup returns CDR1 SEHNR and CDR2 FQNEAQ (reference sequence). The CDR3 DNA sequence: TGTGCCAGCAGCTCCCCGCGGGGGCCGGGCACTGAAGCTTTCTTT. This gives the protein CASSSPRGPGTEAFF.

The rearrangement joins TRBV7-2 to TRBJ2-5; 8 nucleotides align to TRBD1. V lost 0 bases to trimming and J lost 3 bases; unmatched junction nucleotides: 6. This CDR3 has 16 amino acids. Looked up from germline, CDR1 is SGHTA and CDR2 is FQGNSA. This CDR3 is CASSLALRGRKETQYF. In nucleotides, the CDR3 is TGTGCCAGCAGCTTAGCTCTCAGGGGGCGAAAAGAGACCCAGTACTTC.

The table lists this clonotype with a few counts. The rearrangement links TRBV18 to TRBJ2-6; unclear D gene. This CDR3 spans 15 amino acids. V dropped 2 bases and J dropped 0 bases, with 5 bases sitting between them. CDR1 and CDR2 (germline): KGHSH, LQKENI. The CDR3 reads CASSPGASGANVLTF. The CDR3 DNA is TGTGCCAGCTCACCAGGAGCCTCTGGGGCCAACGTCCTGACTTTC. The entire variable domain, with the rest obtained from reference TRBV18 and TRBJ2-6, is as follows: NAGVMQNPRHLVRRRGQEARLRCSPMKGHSHVYWYRQLPEEGLKFMVYLQKENIIDESGMPKERFSAEFPKEGPSILRIQQVVRGDSAAYFCASSPGASGANVLTFGAGSRLTVL.

In this sample, this clonotype turned up many times. The genes are TRBV30 and TRBJ1-5; D might be TRBD1 (6 bases). Germline V gene sequence: CDR1 GTSNPN, CDR2 SVGIG (reference sequence). V was cut by 3 bases and J by 0 bases, with 9 bases left in between. The CDR3 extends over 14 amino acids. The chain's CDR3 is CAWRTGHSNQPQHF. CDR3 in DNA: TGTGCCTGGAGGACAGGACATAGCAATCAGCCCCAGCATTTT.

This clonotype has more than one count but fewer than ten. The gene calls are TRBV10-2 and TRBJ2-5; D call uncertain. V lost 6 bases and J lost 2, with 10 bases in between. Germline V gene data show CDR1 as WSHSY and CDR2 as SAAADI. The CDR3 is 13 amino acids. CDR3 in amino acids: CASRFLGQETQYF. In nucleotides, the CDR3 is TGCGCCAGCAGATTTCTAGGGCAAGAGACCCAGTACTTC.

This clonotype was detected a few times. This chain joins TRBV7-8 and TRBJ1-1, with D unclear. CDR1 is SGHVS and CDR2 is FQNEAQ in the germline V gene. This CDR3 comprises 14 residues. Trimming cost V 2 bases and J 1 base, with 8 bases left between them. CDR3 protein: CASSLRSQNTEAFF. CDR3 DNA: TGTGCCAGCAGCTTACGAAGCCAGAACACTGAAGCTTTCTTT.

This clonotype was counted many times. The CDR3 reads CASTNRPSGKDGYTF. The CDR3 DNA reads TGTGCCAGCACCAATAGACCCTCTGGCAAAGATGGCTACACCTTC. The gene calls are TRBV7-8 and TRBJ1-2; the D is unclear. Germline-derived CDR1 and CDR2 are SGHVS and FQNEAQ. V lost 7 bases to trimming and J lost 6 bases, with 21 bases between them. The CDR3 covers 15 residues.

Of note for this clonotype: With a much larger clone just one base away, this may be a read error. The CDR3 DNA is TGTGCCAGCAGAAGACAGGGGTCGCAACTAGCCTATGGCTACACCTTC. The encoded protein is CASRRQGSQLAYGYTF. This chain joins TRBV6-2 or TRBV6-3 and TRBJ1-2, with 8 bases that match TRBD1. This CDR3 has 16 residues. Germline V lookup: CDR1 MNHEY, CDR2 SVGEGT. V shed 6 bases, J shed 4 bases, and the junction held 13 bases outside the gene matches.

On this clonotype itself: A much bigger clone sits one base away, suggesting this may be a read error. The gene calls are TRBV6-2 or TRBV6-3 and TRBJ2-7; perhaps D is TRBD1 or TRBD2 (5 bases each). The CDR3 totals 14 residues. Trimming left V 5 bases short and J 5 bases short, with 16 bases between. The V gene's germline CDR1 is MNHEY and CDR2 SVGEGT. CDR3 sequence reads: CASSRGRESNEQYF. Written as DNA, the CDR3 is TGTGCCAGCAGTCGAGGCAGGGAGTCGAACGAGCAGTACTTC.